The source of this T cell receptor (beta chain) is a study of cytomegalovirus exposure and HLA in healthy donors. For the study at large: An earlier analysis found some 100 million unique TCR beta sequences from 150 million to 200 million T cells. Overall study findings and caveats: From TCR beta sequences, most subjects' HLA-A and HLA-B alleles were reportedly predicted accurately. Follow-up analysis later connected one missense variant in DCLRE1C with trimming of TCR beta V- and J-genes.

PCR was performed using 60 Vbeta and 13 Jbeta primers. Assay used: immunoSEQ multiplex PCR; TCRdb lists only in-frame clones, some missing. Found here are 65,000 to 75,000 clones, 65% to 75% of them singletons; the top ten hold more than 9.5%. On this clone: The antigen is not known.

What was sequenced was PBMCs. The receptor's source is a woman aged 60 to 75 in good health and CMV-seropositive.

In DNA form, the CDR3 reads TGCGCCAGCAGCCCCCGACAGGACCGGAACACTGAAGCTTTCTTT. Residues: CASSPRQDRNTEAFF. V is TRBV5-1 and J is TRBJ1-1; weak D call: TRBD1 (6 bases). The germline CDR1 and CDR2 sequences are SGHRS and YFSETQ. V was clipped by 4 bases and J by 1 base, with 14 bases between them. The CDR3 loop spans 15 amino acids.